Listed below are T cell receptor beta chains from one sample, sequenced in a study of T cell responses to AZD1222 COVID-19 vaccine. Generated by immunoSEQ multiplex PCR, the TCRdb table keeps only in-frame clones and is missing some. This table holds fewer than 130,000 clones, around 95% found once. Here the sequenced sample was peripheral blood, taken on day 0 of AZD1222 vaccination. These receptors originate from an adult in good health. The CDR3 runs from the conserved cysteine through the conserved F or W. A D gene is named only where the DNA matches it firmly. Size values are once, few and many counts, or a class for expanded clones, and some rows have none.

abundance	d_gene	v_gene	j_gene	CDR3nt	CDR3aa
NA	TRBD1	TRBV19	TRBJ1-1	TGTGCCAGTAGTATTGAAAGACAGGGGGAGACTGAAGCTTTCTTT	CASSIERQGETEAFF
once	NA	TRBV5-4	TRBJ2-7	TGTGCCAGCAGCCGTGAAAGCTCCTACGAGCAGTACTTC	CASSRESSYEQYF
NA	NA	TRBV7-2	TRBJ2-5	TGTGCCAGCAGCTTAGGGCTCCAAGAGACCCAGTACTTC	CASSLGLQETQYF
NA	NA	TRBV5-1	TRBJ1-2	TGCGCCAGCAGCTGGTCGGATGCTAACTATGGCTACACCTTC	CASSWSDANYGYTF
NA	NA	TRBV12-5	TRBJ2-1	TGTGCTAGTGGTTTGGATCCTCAAAATGGTCGGCAGTTCTTC	CASGLDPQNGRQFF
NA	NA	TRBV7-2	TRBJ1-2	TGTGCCAGCAGCACAGGGACCCTTAGCGGCTACACCTTC	CASSTGTLSGYTF
NA	NA	TRBV7-9	TRBJ1-2	TGTGCCAGCAGCTTAGACAGGCCAAACTATGGCTACACCTTC	CASSLDRPNYGYTF
NA	NA	TRBV28	TRBJ2-7	TGTGCCAGCAGTTTAGGCCAGCACCTAAGCGAGCAGTACTTC	CASSLGQHLSEQYF
NA	TRBD2	TRBV3-1/TRBV3-2	TRBJ2-1	TGTGCCAGCACCTCTAGCGGAGTTTTGGATGAGCAGTTCTTC	CASTSSGVLDEQFF
NA	NA	TRBV11-2	TRBJ2-3	TGTGCCAGCAGCTTAGACCTATACACAGATACGCAGTATTTT	CASSLDLYTDTQYF
NA	TRBD1	TRBV11-3	TRBJ1-5	TGTGCCAGCCCCCACAGGGGAGGGACATATAGCAATCAGCCCCAGCATTTT	CASPHRGGTYSNQPQHF
NA	NA	TRBV29-1	TRBJ1-6	TGCAGCGCCGGGACGGATGATAATTCACCCCTCCACTTT	CSAGTDDNSPLHF
NA	NA	TRBV19	TRBJ1-1	TGTGCCAGTACCACTGGGCACACTGAAGCTTTCTTT	CASTTGHTEAFF
NA	NA	TRBV5-4	TRBJ2-3	TGTGCCAGCAGCTTGTCCCAGAGCACAGATACGCAGTATTTT	CASSLSQSTDTQYF
NA	NA	TRBV5-1	TRBJ1-2	TGCGCCAGCAGCTTGGAAGTCGCAGGGAACTATGGCTACACCTTC	CASSLEVAGNYGYTF
NA	NA	TRBV6-5	TRBJ1-3	TGTGCCAGCAGTTACTCGCGGGGGTTAGTCGGCACCATATATTTT	CASSYSRGLVGTIYF
NA	NA	TRBV7-3	TRBJ1-2	TGTGCCAGCAGCCCTGAAAGATCAGCTGGCTATGGCTACACCTTC	CASSPERSAGYGYTF
few	NA	TRBV29-1	TRBJ1-1	TGCAGCGTTGACAGGGAGGGGACTGAAGCTTTCTTT	CSVDREGTEAFF
NA	NA	TRBV5-1	TRBJ1-6	TGCGCCAGCAGCTTGGGACAGGTGGGAAATTCACCCCTCCACTTT	CASSLGQVGNSPLHF
NA	NA	TRBV2	TRBJ2-2	TGTGCCAGCAGTAAACTAGCATCCGGGGAGCTGTTTTTT	CASSKLASGELFF
NA	NA	TRBV18	TRBJ2-5	TGTGCCAGCTCACCGCAAAGGCAAGAGACCCAGTACTTC	CASSPQRQETQYF